The next 13 T cell receptor beta chains were all read from a single sample in a study of blood T cells in healthy people across ages (dated by TCRdb to between 2015 and 2017). The library was made by 5' RACE. The sample was run on an Illumina HiSeq 2500. A second about 7 to 11 cycle PCR used a sample-barcoded 5' primer and a J-beta primer mix. The public reads were quality trimmed at Q25 with fastp and then assembled into clones with MiXCR by TCRdb, keeping productive beta chains. Rows merge per CDR3 protein into single entries with the most common DNA and genes. This sample is represented by about 680,000 distinct CDR3 sequences; around half of them were singletons. Jointly, the top ten make up under 35% of the sample. The sequenced sample consisted of blood. All receptors come from a woman in her sixties in good health.

The V and J genes are TRBV10-3 and TRBJ2-3; D is undetermined. This CDR3 has 13 residues. Germline CDR1 reads ENHRY; CDR2 reads SYGVKD. V lost 6 bases and J 2 bases, leaving 9 bases between the germline ends. The chain's CDR3 is CAISSPPTDTQYF. DNA for the CDR3: TGTGCCATCAGCTCCCCACCCACAGATACGCAGTATTTT.

The chain carries TRBV5-4 and TRBJ2-7, with 8 nucleotides matching TRBD2. V lost 2 bases and J lost 2; bases outside the gene matches: 9. Germline CDR1 is SGHNT and CDR2 is YYREEE (reference sequence). The CDR3 is made up of 16 amino acids. The CDR3 region is CASSFRGGRNPYEQYF. The CDR3 DNA follows: TGTGCCAGCAGCTTTCGGGGGGGGCGCAATCCCTACGAGCAGTACTTC.

This chain links TRBV5-1 with TRBJ1-1; 7 bases agree with TRBD1. The trim removed 4 bases at V and 4 bases at J, leaving 7 bases unmatched. Germline V gene lookup returns CDR1 SGHRS and CDR2 YFSETQ. The CDR3 sequence is 14 residues long. Here the CDR3 DNA reads TGCGCCAGCAGCCGCCAGGGGGTGGTCACTGAAGCTTTCTTT. Residues: CASSRQGVVTEAFF.

This chain joins TRBV20-1 and TRBJ2-7; TRBD2 aligns across 9 bases. This CDR3 has 15 amino acids. V lost 2 bases to trimming and J lost 7 bases; unmatched junction nucleotides: 12. Germline V CDR1 and CDR2: DFQATT, SNEGSKA (reference sequence). In DNA, the CDR3 is TGCAGTGCTAGATCCCATACGGGACTAGCAGGTGAGCAGTACTTC. Protein sequence: CSARSHTGLAGEQYF.

The chain joins TRBV5-1 to TRBJ2-7; D is perhaps TRBD2 (6 bases). CDR3 length equals 14 residues. V lost 5 bases and J 2 bases, leaving 14 bases between the germline ends. Germline V gene data show CDR1 as SGHRS and CDR2 as YFSETQ. This CDR3 is CASRDVSGPYEQYF. CDR3 coding DNA: TGCGCCAGCAGAGATGTTAGCGGACCCTACGAGCAGTACTTC.

This clonotype was detected a few times. The chain joins TRBV20-1 to TRBJ2-7; the D gene could be TRBD1 or TRBD2 (5 bases each). Germline lookup yields CDR1 DFQATT and CDR2 SNEGSKA (reference sequence). V lost 3 bases to trimming and J lost 6 bases, with 15 bases between them. CDR3 length: 13 amino acids. CDR3 amino acids: CSARTHAGAEQYF. The CDR3 DNA reads as TGCAGTGCTAGGACCCATGCCGGGGCCGAGCAGTACTTC.

The genes are TRBV5-1 and TRBJ1-2; no firm D call. The ends were cut back, 4 bases at V and 1 base at J, with 14 bases in the middle. CDR1 SGHRS and CDR2 YFSETQ come from the germline V gene. The CDR3 loop spans 15 amino acids. The CDR3: CASSLGGIFNYGYTF. DNA for the CDR3: TGCGCCAGCAGCCTCGGAGGGATCTTTAACTATGGCTACACCTTC.

The CDR3 spells CASSQDGSGVYEQYF. The CDR3 coding sequence is TGCGCCAGCAGCCAAGATGGTAGCGGTGTATACGAGCAGTACTTC. The chain combines TRBV4-1 with TRBJ2-7; weak D call: TRBD2 (6 bases). The CDR3 is 15 residues long. V was clipped by 0 bases and J by 4 bases, with 13 bases between them. Germline V gene data show CDR1 as MGHRA and CDR2 as YSYEKL.

A word on this clonotype: One end of the junction fails to match germline, which may point to a read error. The chain carries TRBV10-3 and TRBJ1-2, with 8 positions matching TRBD1. Looked up from germline, CDR1 is ENHRY and CDR2 is SYGVKD. The length of the CDR3 is 13 residues. This CDR3 is CATQGADNFGYTF. CDR3 DNA sequence: TGTGCCACCCAGGGGGCGGATAACTTTGGCTACACCTTC.

V usage is TRBV7-2 and J usage is TRBJ2-3; D unclear. CDR3 length: 14 residues. Germline values: CDR1 SGHTA, CDR2 FQGNSA. Trimming stripped 1 base from V and 3 bases from J, with 8 bases between. CDR3 sequence: CASSLGPKTDTQYF. CDR3 nucleotide sequence: TGTGCCAGCAGCTTAGGTCCAAAAACAGATACGCAGTATTTT.

This clonotype showed up just a few times. The chain employs TRBV6-2 or TRBV6-3 and TRBJ2-3; TRBD2 might be the D (5 bases). This CDR3 comprises 15 residues. V was cut by 5 bases and J by 6 bases, with 18 bases left in between. The germline V gene encodes CDR1 MNHEY and CDR2 SVGEGT. CDR3 sequence reads: CASSAPGLAEDTQYF. CDR3 in DNA: TGTGCCAGCAGTGCCCCCGGGCTAGCAGAGGATACGCAGTATTTT.

The V and J genes are TRBV20-1 and TRBJ1-2; the D gene is possibly TRBD1 (5 bases). The CDR3 runs to 15 residues. CDR1 is DFQATT, CDR2 SNEGSKA, per germline (reference sequence). V was cut by 0 bases and J by 3 bases, with 14 bases left in between. The CDR3 DNA sequence: TGCAGTGCTAGAGAGATAGGAGGGGCTGACTATGGCTACACCTTC. Translation: CSAREIGGADYGYTF.

This rearrangement joins TRBV20-1 to TRBJ2-3; the match to TRBD2 covers 9 bases. Germline V gene sequence: CDR1 DFQATT, CDR2 SNEGSKA (reference sequence). V shed 3 bases and J 6 bases; nucleotides not matched to a gene: 10. CDR3 length: 15 amino acids. CDR3 sequence reads: CSARLAGLSVDTQYF. The CDR3 DNA reads TGCAGTGCTAGGCTAGCGGGACTTTCGGTGGATACGCAGTATTTT.